A selection of T cell receptor beta chains follows, all from one sample in a study of blood T cell repertoires in COVID-19. The protocol was immunoSEQ multiplex PCR, while the TCRdb copy is restricted to in-frame clones and leaves out a portion. The sample lists roughly 250,000 clones, about 90% occurring once. Sequencing used PBMCs or T cells enriched from blood (not recorded which). Source of these receptors: a human donor in a cohort exposed to, infected with or recovered from COVID-19 (not recorded which). The donor label of this sample is uncertain. CDR3s include the opening cysteine and the closing phenylalanine or tryptophan. Fields, in order: CDR3 protein, CDR3 DNA, V gene, J gene, D gene, clone size. A D gene is named only where the DNA matches it firmly. Clone size is not always given. Where it is, it says once, few, many or a class for expanded clones.

cdr3_aa: CASSQGTTSGEVETQYF; cdr3_nt: TGTGCCAGCAGCCAAGGTACGACTAGCGGGGAGGTGGAGACCCAGTACTTC; v_call: TRBV3-1/TRBV3-2; j_call: TRBJ2-5; d_call: TRBD2; clone_size: NA
cdr3_aa: CASSVEERYEQYF; cdr3_nt: TGTGCCAGCAGCGTAGAGGAGCGCTACGAGCAGTACTTC; v_call: TRBV9; j_call: TRBJ2-7; d_call: NA; clone_size: NA
cdr3_aa: CASSPRGLAKNIQYF; cdr3_nt: TGTGCCAGCAGCCCCCGGGGACTAGCCAAAAACATTCAGTACTTC; v_call: TRBV5-8; j_call: TRBJ2-4; d_call: NA; clone_size: NA
cdr3_aa: CASSQEAGQYNSPLHF; cdr3_nt: TGTGCCAGCAGCCAAGAAGCAGGACAGTATAATTCACCCCTCCACTTT; v_call: TRBV3-1/TRBV3-2; j_call: TRBJ1-6; d_call: NA; clone_size: few
cdr3_aa: CASSFTASTDTQYF; cdr3_nt: TGTGCCAGCAGCTTTACAGCTAGCACAGATACGCAGTATTTT; v_call: TRBV7-2; j_call: TRBJ2-3; d_call: NA; clone_size: NA
cdr3_aa: CASSRTTQTYNEQFF; cdr3_nt: TGCGCCAGCAGCCGCACGACTCAAACCTACAATGAGCAGTTCTTC; v_call: TRBV4-3; j_call: TRBJ2-1; d_call: NA; clone_size: NA
cdr3_aa: CASSPTSGGAKDTQYF; cdr3_nt: TGTGCCAGCAGCCCCACTAGCGGGGGGGCCAAAGATACGCAGTATTTT; v_call: TRBV7-9; j_call: TRBJ2-3; d_call: TRBD2; clone_size: NA
cdr3_aa: CATKGDREQNIQYF; cdr3_nt: TGTGCCACCAAGGGGGACAGGGAACAAAACATTCAGTACTTC; v_call: TRBV7-9; j_call: TRBJ2-4; d_call: TRBD1; clone_size: once
cdr3_aa: CASSHGPSDTIYF; cdr3_nt: TGTGCCAGCTCACACGGTCCCTCGGACACCATATATTTT; v_call: TRBV18; j_call: TRBJ1-3; d_call: NA; clone_size: NA
cdr3_aa: CASTQAGTYEQYF; cdr3_nt: TGTGCCAGCACCCAGGCGGGGACCTACGAGCAGTACTTC; v_call: TRBV2; j_call: TRBJ2-7; d_call: NA; clone_size: NA